These T cell receptor beta chains were read from a single sample in a study of blood T cell repertoires in COVID-19. Here immunoSEQ multiplex PCR was the method, and the copy in TCRdb shows in-frame clones only, minus some. The repertoire holds 25,000 to 30,000 clones, with 90% as singletons. The specimen sequenced was peripheral blood. The receptors here all came from an older woman with active COVID-19. Both conserved end residues are part of each CDR3. Fields, in order: D gene, clone size, J gene, V gene, CDR3 DNA, CDR3 protein. A D gene is named only where the DNA matches it firmly. Clone size is not always given. Where it is, it says once, few, many or a class for expanded clones.

D gene: TRBD2
clone size: -
J gene: TRBJ2-2
V gene: TRBV7-9
CDR3 DNA: TGTGCCAGCAGCACAACCCCAGCGGGAGCGGGCGGGGAGCTGTTTTTT
CDR3 protein: CASSTTPAGAGGELFF

D gene: TRBD2
clone size: -
J gene: TRBJ2-1
V gene: TRBV27
CDR3 DNA: TGTGCCAGCAGTTTATCTTCGACTAGCGGGAGGGCCGATGAGCAGTTCTTC
CDR3 protein: CASSLSSTSGRADEQFF

D gene: -
clone size: -
J gene: TRBJ1-2
V gene: TRBV11-2
CDR3 DNA: TGTGCCAGCAGCCATTACCGTAAGGGGCCCCTCTATGGCTACACCTTC
CDR3 protein: CASSHYRKGPLYGYTF

D gene: -
clone size: few
J gene: TRBJ2-7
V gene: TRBV5-5
CDR3 DNA: TGTGCCAGCAGCTTGACAGATACCGCGTACGAGCAGTACTTC
CDR3 protein: CASSLTDTAYEQYF

D gene: -
clone size: -
J gene: TRBJ2-5
V gene: TRBV13
CDR3 DNA: TGTGCCAGCAGCTTAGAGTCTCGGGAGACCCAGTACTTC
CDR3 protein: CASSLESRETQYF

D gene: TRBD1
clone size: -
J gene: TRBJ2-7
V gene: TRBV6-5
CDR3 DNA: TGTGCCAGCAGTCTGGACAGGGTAAAGGACGAGCAGTACTTC
CDR3 protein: CASSLDRVKDEQYF

D gene: TRBD2
clone size: once
J gene: TRBJ2-1
V gene: TRBV3-1/TRBV3-2
CDR3 DNA: TGTGCCAGCAGCCCTTCTAGCGGGAGCGATGAGCAGTTCTTC
CDR3 protein: CASSPSSGSDEQFF

D gene: -
clone size: -
J gene: TRBJ2-3
V gene: TRBV27
CDR3 DNA: TGTGCCAGCAGTTTAGGGTGGGAGCCCGGGGTATCGCAGTATTTT
CDR3 protein: CASSLGWEPGVSQYF

D gene: TRBD2
clone size: -
J gene: TRBJ2-1
V gene: TRBV7-3
CDR3 DNA: TGTGCCAGCAGCTTAGCTCCACGGGAGGGGCAGTTCTTC
CDR3 protein: CASSLAPREGQFF

D gene: -
clone size: -
J gene: TRBJ2-7
V gene: TRBV5-1
CDR3 DNA: TGCGCCCGCAGCTGGGGCCCGGAGGGGGGGGGCGAGCAGTACTTC
CDR3 protein: CARSWGPEGGGEQYF

D gene: TRBD2
clone size: -
J gene: TRBJ2-3
V gene: TRBV19
CDR3 DNA: TGTGCCAGTAGTAGGGGGAGGGCAGATACGCAGTATTTT
CDR3 protein: CASSRGRADTQYF

D gene: TRBD2
clone size: few
J gene: TRBJ2-1
V gene: TRBV2
CDR3 DNA: TGTGCCGCCAAAGGGACTAGCGGGAGGAATGAGCAGTTCTTC
CDR3 protein: CAAKGTSGRNEQFF

D gene: -
clone size: -
J gene: TRBJ2-1
V gene: TRBV13
CDR3 DNA: TGTGCCAGCAGCCCCGCCGGGTCTTATGACAATGAGCAGTTCTTC
CDR3 protein: CASSPAGSYDNEQFF